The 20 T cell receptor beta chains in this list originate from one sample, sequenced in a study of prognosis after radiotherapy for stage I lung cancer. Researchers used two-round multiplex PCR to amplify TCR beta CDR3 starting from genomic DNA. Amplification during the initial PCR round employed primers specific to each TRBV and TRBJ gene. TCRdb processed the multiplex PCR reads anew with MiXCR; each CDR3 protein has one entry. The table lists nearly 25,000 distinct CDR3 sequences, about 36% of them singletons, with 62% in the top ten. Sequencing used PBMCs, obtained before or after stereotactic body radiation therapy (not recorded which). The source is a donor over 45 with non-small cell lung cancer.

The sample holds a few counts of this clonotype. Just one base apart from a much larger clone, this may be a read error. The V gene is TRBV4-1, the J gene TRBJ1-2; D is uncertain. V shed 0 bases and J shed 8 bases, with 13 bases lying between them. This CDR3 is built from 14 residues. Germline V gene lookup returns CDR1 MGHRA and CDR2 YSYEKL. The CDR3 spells CASSQDTVRQGYTF. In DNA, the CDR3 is TGCGCCAGCAGCCAAGACACAGTGAGGCAGGGCTACACCTTC.

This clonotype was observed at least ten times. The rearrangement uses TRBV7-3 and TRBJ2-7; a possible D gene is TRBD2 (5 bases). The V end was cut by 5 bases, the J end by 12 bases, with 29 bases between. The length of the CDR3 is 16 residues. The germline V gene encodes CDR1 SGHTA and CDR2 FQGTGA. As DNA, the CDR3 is TGTGCCAGCAGCCGATCCACTACTAGGACGCCTCAACGGGTGTACTTC. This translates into CASSRSTTRTPQRVYF.

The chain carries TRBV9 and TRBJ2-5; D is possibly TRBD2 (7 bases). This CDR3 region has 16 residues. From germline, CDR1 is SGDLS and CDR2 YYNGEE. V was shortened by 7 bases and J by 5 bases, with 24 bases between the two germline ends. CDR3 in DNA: TGTGCCAGCGGCAAAAGTTTGGGGGGGGCATTGGAGACCCAGTACTTC. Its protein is CASGKSLGGALETQYF.

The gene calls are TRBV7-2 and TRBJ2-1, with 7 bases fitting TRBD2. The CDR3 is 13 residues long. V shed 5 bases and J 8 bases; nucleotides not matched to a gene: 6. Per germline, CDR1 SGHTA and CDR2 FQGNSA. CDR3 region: CASSGLVRYEQFF. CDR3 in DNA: TGTGCCAGCAGCGGACTAGTGAGATATGAGCAGTTCTTC.

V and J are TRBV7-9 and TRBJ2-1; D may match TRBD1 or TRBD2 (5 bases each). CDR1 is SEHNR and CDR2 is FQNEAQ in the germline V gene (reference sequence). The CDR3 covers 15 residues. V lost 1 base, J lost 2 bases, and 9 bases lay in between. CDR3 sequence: CASSLVLGAYNEQFF. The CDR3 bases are TGTGCCAGCAGCTTAGTGTTGGGGGCCTACAATGAGCAGTTCTTC. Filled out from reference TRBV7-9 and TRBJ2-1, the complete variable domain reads DTGVSQNPRHKITKRGQNVTFRCDPISEHNRLYWYRQTLGQGPEFLTYFQNEAQLEKSRLLSDRFSAERPKGSFSTLEIQRTEQGDSAMYLCASSLVLGAYNEQFFGPGTRLTVL.

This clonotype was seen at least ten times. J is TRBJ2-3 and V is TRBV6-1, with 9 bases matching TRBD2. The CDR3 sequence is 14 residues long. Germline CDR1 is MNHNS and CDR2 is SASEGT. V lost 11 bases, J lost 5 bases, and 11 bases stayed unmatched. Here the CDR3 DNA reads TGTGCCTCCCCCCCGGGACTAGCAGAAGATACGCAGTATTTT. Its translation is CASPPGLAEDTQYF.

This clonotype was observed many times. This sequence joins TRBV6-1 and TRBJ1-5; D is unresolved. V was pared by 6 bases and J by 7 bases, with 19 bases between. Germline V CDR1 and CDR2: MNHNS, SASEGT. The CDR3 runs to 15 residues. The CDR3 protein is CASSLSHGPEQPQHF. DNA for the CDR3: TGTGCCAGCAGCCTTAGCCATGGGCCGGAGCAGCCCCAGCATTTT.

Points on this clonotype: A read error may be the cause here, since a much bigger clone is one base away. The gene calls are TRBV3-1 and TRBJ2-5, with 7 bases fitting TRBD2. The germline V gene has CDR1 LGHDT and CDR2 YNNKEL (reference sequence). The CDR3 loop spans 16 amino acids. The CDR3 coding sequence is TGTGCCAGCAGCCAAAACCCAGCGGGAATGTCAGAGAGCCAGTACTTC. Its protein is CASSQNPAGMSESQYF.

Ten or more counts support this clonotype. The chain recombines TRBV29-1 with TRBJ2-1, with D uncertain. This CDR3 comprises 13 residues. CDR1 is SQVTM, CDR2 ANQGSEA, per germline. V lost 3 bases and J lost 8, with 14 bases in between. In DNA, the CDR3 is TGCAGCGTTGAGCCGGGTCGAACAGATGAGCAGTTCTTC. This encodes CSVEPGRTDEQFF.

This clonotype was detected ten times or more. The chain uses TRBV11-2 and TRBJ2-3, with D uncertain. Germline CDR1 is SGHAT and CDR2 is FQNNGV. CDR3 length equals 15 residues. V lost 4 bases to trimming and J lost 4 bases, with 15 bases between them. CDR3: CASSSTNPLPDTQYF. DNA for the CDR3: TGTGCCAGCAGCTCTACGAATCCCCTCCCAGATACGCAGTATTTT. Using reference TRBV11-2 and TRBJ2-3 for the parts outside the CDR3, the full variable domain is EAGVAQSPRYKIIEKRQSVAFWCNPISGHATLYWYQQILGQGPKLLIQFQNNGVVDDSQLPKDRFSAERLKGVDSTLKIQPAKLEDSAVYLCASSSTNPLPDTQYFGPGTRLTVL.

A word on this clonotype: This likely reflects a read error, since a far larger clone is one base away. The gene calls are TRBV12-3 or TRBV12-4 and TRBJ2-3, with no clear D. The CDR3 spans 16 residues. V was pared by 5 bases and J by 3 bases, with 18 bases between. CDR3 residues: CASSDPSDPGTDTQYF. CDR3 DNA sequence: TGTGCCAGCAGTGATCCCTCGGACCCCGGGACAGATACGCAGTATTTT.

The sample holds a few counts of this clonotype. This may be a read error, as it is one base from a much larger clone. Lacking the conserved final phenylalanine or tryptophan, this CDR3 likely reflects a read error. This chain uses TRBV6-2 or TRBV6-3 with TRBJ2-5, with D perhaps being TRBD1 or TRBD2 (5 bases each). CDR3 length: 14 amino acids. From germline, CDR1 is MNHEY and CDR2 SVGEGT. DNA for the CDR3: TGTGCCAGCAGCTACTATGGGGACCCAGAGACCCAGTACCTC. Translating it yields CASSYYGDPETQYL.

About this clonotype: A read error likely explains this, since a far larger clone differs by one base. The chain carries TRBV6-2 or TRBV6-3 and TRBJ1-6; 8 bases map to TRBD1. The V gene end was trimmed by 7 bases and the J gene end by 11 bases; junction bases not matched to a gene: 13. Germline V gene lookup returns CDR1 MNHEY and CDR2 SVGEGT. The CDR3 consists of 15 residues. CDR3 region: CASILDRGETAPLHF. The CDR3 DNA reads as TGTGCCAGCATTTTAGACAGGGGAGAAACAGCACCCCTCCACTTT.

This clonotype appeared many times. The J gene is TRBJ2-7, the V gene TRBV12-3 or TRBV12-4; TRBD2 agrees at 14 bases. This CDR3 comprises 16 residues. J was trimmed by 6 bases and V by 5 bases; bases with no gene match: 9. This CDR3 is CASSPGGTSGSREQYF. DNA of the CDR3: TGTGCCAGCAGTCCGGGGGGGACTAGCGGGAGTCGCGAGCAGTACTTC.

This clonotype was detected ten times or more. The CDR3 coding sequence is TGCAGTGCTCGCAGACTAGCGAACACCGGGGAGCTGTTTTTT. Amino acids: CSARRLANTGELFF. The rearrangement joins TRBV20-1 to TRBJ2-2, with D perhaps matching TRBD2 (6 bases). CDR1 and CDR2 from the germline V gene are DFQATT and SNEGSKA (reference sequence). This CDR3 region has 14 residues. V was clipped by 5 bases and J by 0 bases, with 10 bases between them.

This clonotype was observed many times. CDR3 nucleotide sequence: TGTGCCAGCAGTGATAACGGGAGGGCGCAGTATTTT. Its translation is CASSDNGRAQYF. The rearrangement uses TRBV2 and TRBJ2-3, with 8 bases that match TRBD2. CDR3 length equals 12 residues. Germline trimming cut 3 bases from V and 10 bases from J; bases unmatched to any gene: 3. Germline V gene lookup returns CDR1 SNHLY and CDR2 FYNNEI.

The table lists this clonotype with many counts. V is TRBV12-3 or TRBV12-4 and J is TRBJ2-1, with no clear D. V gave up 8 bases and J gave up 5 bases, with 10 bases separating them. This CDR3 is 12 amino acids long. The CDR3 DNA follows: TGTGCCAGCCGGGTGGCAAACAATGAGCAGTTCTTC. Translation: CASRVANNEQFF.

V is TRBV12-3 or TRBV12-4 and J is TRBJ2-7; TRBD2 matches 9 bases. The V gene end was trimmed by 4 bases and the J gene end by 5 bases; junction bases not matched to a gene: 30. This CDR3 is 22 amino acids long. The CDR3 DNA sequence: TGTGCCAGCAGTTACAGACAAATCGTCGCCGGGACTAGCTGGGATGACCGGGACGAGCAGTACTTC. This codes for CASSYRQIVAGTSWDDRDEQYF.

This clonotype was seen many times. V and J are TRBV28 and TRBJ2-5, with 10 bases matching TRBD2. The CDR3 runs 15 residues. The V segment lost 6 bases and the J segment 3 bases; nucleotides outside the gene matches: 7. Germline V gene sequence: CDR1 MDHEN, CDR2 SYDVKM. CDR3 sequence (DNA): TGTGCCAGCAGGGATCTAGCGGGAGTTAAAGAGACCCAGTACTTC. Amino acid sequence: CASRDLAGVKETQYF.

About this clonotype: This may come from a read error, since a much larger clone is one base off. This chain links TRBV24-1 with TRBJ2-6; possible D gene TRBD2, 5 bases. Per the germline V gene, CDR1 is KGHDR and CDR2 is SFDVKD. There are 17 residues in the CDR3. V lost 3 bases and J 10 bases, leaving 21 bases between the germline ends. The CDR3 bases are TGTGCCACCAGTGATGGACTCACTACAACACCCGGGAACGTCCTGACTTTC. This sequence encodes CATSDGLTTTPGNVLTF.